The 21 T cell receptor beta chains given below trace back to one sample, sequenced in a study of vaccination and CD4 T cells after COVID-19. The Oncomine TCR Beta short-read assay generated sequence data from the DNA of cultured CD4+ T cells. TCRdb reprocessed the PCR reads via MiXCR and lists one record per CDR3 protein. The data contain 6,000 or so distinct CDR3 sequences, around 50% of them singletons. These receptors have no known antigen. Treatment specified: roughly 10-day PBMC culture with coronavirus spike peptide pools or control peptides (ViraFEST assay). The sequencing sample was made of CD4+ T cells from blood, cultured in vitro. The origin of the receptors is a human donor who had recovered from COVID-19.

CDR3 region: CASGKAGRYNEQFF. The DNA of the CDR3 is TGTGCCAGTGGTAAAGCGGGACGGTACAATGAGCAGTTCTTC. The genes are TRBV19 and TRBJ2-1; TRBD2 matches 7 bases. The junction had 8 bases not matched to a gene; V was cut back by 8 bases and J by 4 bases. Germline values: CDR1 LNHDA, CDR2 SQIVND (reference sequence). The CDR3 contains 14 residues.

This rearrangement joins TRBV10-3 to TRBJ2-7, with D hard to call. CDR1 and CDR2 (germline): ENHRY, SYGVKD. Trimming took 3 bases from V and 6 from J, leaving 15 bases between them. The CDR3 is 14 residues long. CDR3 in DNA: TGTGCCATCAGTGATTATAGTCGGATAGGCGAGCAGTACTTC. Its translation: CAISDYSRIGEQYF.

This clonotype has a handful of counts. The rearrangement uses TRBV5-8 and TRBJ1-5; D gene ambiguous. Germline V lookup: CDR1 SGHTS, CDR2 YDEGEE. The CDR3 sequence is 15 residues long. V was trimmed by 4 bases and J by 3 bases, leaving 14 bases between them. The CDR3 spells CASSRGVGINQPQHF. CDR3 DNA: TGTGCCAGCAGCCGTGGCGTGGGGATCAATCAGCCCCAGCATTTT.

The chain has TRBV15 and TRBJ2-7; D unresolved. Germline V lookup: CDR1 LNHNV, CDR2 YYDKDF (reference sequence). Trimming took 2 bases from V and 9 from J, leaving 20 bases between them. The CDR3 runs to 15 residues. In DNA, the CDR3 is TGTGCCACCAGCAGACCAGGCGCCTCTCTCCTCGGGCAGTACTTC. Protein sequence: CATSRPGASLLGQYF.

In this sample, this clonotype turned up once. The J gene is TRBJ2-5, the V gene TRBV5-4, with D possibly TRBD1 on 5 matching bases. Trimming shortened V by 4 bases and J by 1 base, and 11 bases separated the two germline ends. Looked up from germline, CDR1 is SGHNT and CDR2 is YYREEE (reference sequence). The CDR3 has 14 residues. CDR3 protein: CASSLWGSQETQYF. DNA for the CDR3: TGTGCCAGCAGCCTCTGGGGCAGCCAAGAGACCCAGTACTTC.

V usage is TRBV15 and J usage is TRBJ2-3; D not certain. The CDR3 has 15 amino acids. Germline loops: CDR1 LNHNV, CDR2 YYDKDF (reference sequence). Trimming shortened V by 0 bases and J by 6 bases, and 13 bases separated the two germline ends. CDR3 loop: CATSREARSLDTQYF. The CDR3 nucleotides are TGTGCCACCAGCAGAGAGGCTCGGAGTCTGGATACGCAGTATTTT.

The chain recombines TRBV6-5 with TRBJ2-7; 10 bases align to TRBD2. From germline, CDR1 is MNHEY and CDR2 SVGAGI. This CDR3 is built from 17 residues. V trimming: 2 bases; J trimming: 3 bases; junction bases outside the gene matches: 10. CDR3 in amino acids: CASSYRTSGTLHYEQYF. The CDR3 bases are TGTGCCAGCAGTTACCGGACTAGCGGTACCCTTCACTACGAGCAGTACTTC.

By frequency in the sample, this clonotype is medium-sized (0.01 to 0.1%). The chain has TRBV2 and TRBJ2-1; 7 nucleotides align to TRBD2. CDR1 is SNHLY, CDR2 FYNNEI, per germline. Trimming took 6 bases from V and 1 from J; bases not matched to a gene: 6. CDR3 length: 15 residues. The CDR3 protein is CASRGGYESYNEQFF. DNA of the CDR3: TGTGCCAGCAGGGGGGGGTACGAGTCCTACAATGAGCAGTTCTTC.

The CDR3 sequence: CASSAFIDRVVGGELFF. The CDR3 nucleotides are TGTGCCAGCAGCGCCTTCATAGACAGGGTGGTAGGCGGGGAGCTGTTTTTT. The gene calls are TRBV7-2 and TRBJ2-2; 7 nucleotides line up with TRBD1. The CDR3 contains 17 residues. The V segment lost 5 bases and the J segment 7 bases; nucleotides outside the gene matches: 16. CDR1 and CDR2 (germline): SGHTA, FQGNSA.

This rearrangement joins TRBV20-1 to TRBJ1-1; D uncertain. The CDR3 runs 15 residues. The germline V gene encodes CDR1 DFQATT and CDR2 SNEGSKA (reference sequence). Trimming stripped 3 bases from V and 13 bases from J, with 27 bases between. The CDR3 reads CSASGPREGLWIGFF. The CDR3 DNA sequence: TGCAGTGCTAGCGGCCCCCGGGAGGGTCTCTGGATTGGTTTCTTT.

The V and J genes are TRBV6-5 and TRBJ2-7; D tentatively reads TRBD1 or TRBD2 (5 bases each). The CDR3 consists of 16 residues. Trimming shortened V by 4 bases and J by 2 bases, and 18 bases separated the two germline ends. Per germline, CDR1 MNHEY and CDR2 SVGAGI. The CDR3 sequence is CASSSHLGVRAYEQYF. The CDR3 bases are TGTGCCAGCAGTTCCCATCTGGGGGTCAGGGCCTACGAGCAGTACTTC.

The chain carries TRBV20-1 and TRBJ1-1; D uncertain. The CDR3 sequence is 13 residues long. Looked up from germline, CDR1 is DFQATT and CDR2 is SNEGSKA (reference sequence). Between the trimmed V and J ends, which lost 3 bases and 0 bases, there was a span of 8 bases. The CDR3 loop reads CSASRALNTEAFF. In DNA form, the CDR3 reads TGCAGTGCTAGCCGTGCACTGAACACTGAAGCTTTCTTT.

This clonotype was counted a few times. This rearrangement joins TRBV2 to TRBJ1-2; no clear D gene. The germline V gene has CDR1 SNHLY and CDR2 FYNNEI. V dropped 6 bases and J dropped 6 bases, with 14 bases sitting between them. The CDR3 runs to 13 residues. Here the CDR3 reads CASSSPSTHGYTF. CDR3 DNA sequence: TGTGCCAGCAGCTCCCCATCCACTCATGGCTACACCTTC.

The chain is built from TRBV19 and TRBJ2-5; D may be TRBD1 (6 bases). Trimming took 7 bases from V and 5 from J, leaving 14 bases between them. The germline CDR1 and CDR2 sequences are LNHDA and SQIVND (reference sequence). There are 13 residues in the CDR3. This chain's CDR3 is CASTGSRGETQYF. The CDR3, as DNA: TGTGCCAGTACCGGTTCTAGGGGGGAGACCCAGTACTTC.

The chain couples TRBV6-1 to TRBJ1-6; tentative D call: TRBD1 (6 bases). V was shortened by 2 bases and J by 6 bases, with 23 bases between the two germline ends. Germline assignment: CDR1 MNHNS and CDR2 SASEGT. The CDR3 is made up of 19 amino acids. CDR3 in amino acids: CASSEYGGVWRRTNSPLHF. CDR3 DNA: TGTGCCAGCAGTGAATACGGGGGCGTTTGGCGAAGGACTAATTCACCCCTCCACTTT.

The chain employs TRBV7-9 and TRBJ1-2; D might be TRBD1 (5 bases). The CDR3 runs to 11 residues. Per germline, CDR1 SEHNR and CDR2 FQNEAQ (reference sequence). The germline V and J ends were trimmed by 2 bases and 8 bases, with 6 bases remaining between them. CDR3 loop: CASSLRQGYTF. CDR3 DNA: TGTGCCAGCAGCTTAAGACAGGGCTACACCTTC.

The chain joins TRBV7-9 to TRBJ2-7; 12 nucleotides agree with TRBD2. This CDR3 is 15 amino acids long. The J segment lost 0 bases and the V segment lost 5 bases, leaving 2 bases of the junction unmatched. Germline CDR1 reads SEHNR; CDR2 reads FQNEAQ (reference sequence). This chain's CDR3 is CASSRLAGVSYEQYF. Written as DNA, the CDR3 is TGTGCCAGCAGCCGACTAGCGGGGGTCTCCTACGAGCAGTACTTC.

This chain uses TRBV11-2 with TRBJ2-5; D is undetermined. In germline, CDR1 is SGHAT, CDR2 FQNNGV. Trimming stripped 3 bases from V and 4 bases from J, with 6 bases between. The CDR3 consists of 12 residues. CDR3 DNA sequence: TGTGCCAGCAGCTTCACCAGAGAGACCCAGTACTTC. It translates to CASSFTRETQYF.

The genes are TRBV7-8 and TRBJ2-2, with D uncertain. The CDR3 has 17 amino acids. In germline, CDR1 is SGHVS, CDR2 FQNEAQ. V lost 0 bases to trimming and J lost 1 base, with 12 bases between them. The CDR3 DNA reads TGTGCCAGCAGCTTAGCGCTTTTAGCCCGGAACACCGGGGAGCTGTTTTTT. This translates into CASSLALLARNTGELFF.

The chain links TRBV6-5 to TRBJ2-7; unclear D gene. Trimming took off 2 bases at V and 0 bases at J, with 8 bases between the two ends. Germline CDR1 is MNHEY and CDR2 is SVGAGI. The CDR3 is made up of 14 amino acids. The CDR3 is CASSYTQSSYEQYF. The CDR3 bases are TGTGCCAGCAGTTACACACAGAGCTCCTACGAGCAGTACTTC.

V usage is TRBV2 and J usage is TRBJ1-1; D unclear. V was pared by 8 bases and J by 4 bases, with 8 bases between. The CDR3 covers 11 residues. The germline gives CDR1 SNHLY, CDR2 FYNNEI. The CDR3 sequence is CASSPFTEAFF. CDR3 DNA sequence: TGTGCCAGCTCTCCCTTCACTGAAGCTTTCTTT.